Listed below are T cell receptor beta chains from one sample, sequenced in a study of Ad26.COV2.S vaccination and SARS-CoV-2 variants. Libraries were prepared by immunoSEQ multiplex PCR; TCRdb keeps only in-frame clonotypes and omits some of them. Of some 390,000 clones listed, 70% to 90% were seen once; the top ten hold around 1.8%. The sample in question was peripheral blood, obtained in a trial of Ad26.COV2.S vaccine versus placebo. Every receptor here comes from a person between 18 and 60 years old who received the Ad26.COV2.S COVID-19 vaccine or a placebo. Both conserved end residues are part of each CDR3. A D gene is named only where the DNA matches it firmly. Not every row has a clone size; where given, it reads once, few, many or a size class.

abundance	v_gene	j_gene	d_gene	CDR3nt	CDR3aa
.	TRBV5-1	TRBJ1-4	.	TGCGCCAGCAGCGCCGGGACATCCCCTGAAAAACTGTTTTTT	CASSAGTSPEKLFF
.	TRBV11-2	TRBJ2-7	.	TGTGCCAGCAGCTTAGCGTACTCGGACGGGCCCTACGAGCAGTACTTC	CASSLAYSDGPYEQYF
.	TRBV30	TRBJ2-2	.	TGTGCCTGGAGAATCTGGGGCGCGGGCACCGGGGAGCTGTTTTTT	CAWRIWGAGTGELFF
.	TRBV9	TRBJ2-2	TRBD2	TGTGCCAGCAGCGAGCTAGCGGGACAGAACACCGGGGAGCTGTTTTTT	CASSELAGQNTGELFF
.	TRBV25-1	TRBJ2-5	.	TGTGCCAGCAGCCCCTGGGGCCAAGAGACCCAGTACTTC	CASSPWGQETQYF
.	TRBV21-1	TRBJ2-2	.	TGTGCCAGCAGCAAAGGGGCAGGGATACTCACCGGGGAGCTGTTTTTT	CASSKGAGILTGELFF
.	TRBV19	TRBJ2-1	TRBD2	TGTGCCAGTAGTATCCATCCCCACCTAGCGGGAGACCGAAATGAGCAGTTCTTC	CASSIHPHLAGDRNEQFF
.	TRBV9	TRBJ2-1	TRBD2	TGTGCCAGCAGCTATATAGGACTAGCGTCCCCTGAGCAGTTCTTC	CASSYIGLASPEQFF
.	TRBV30	TRBJ1-3	.	TGTGCCTGGAGTGTTGAGACACCCGGGGGAAACACCATATATTTT	CAWSVETPGGNTIYF
.	TRBV5-1	TRBJ2-2	TRBD1	TGCGCCAGCAGCGCGACCGGGACAGAGATAACCGGGGAGCTGTTTTTT	CASSATGTEITGELFF
.	TRBV24-1	TRBJ2-1	TRBD2	TGTGCCACCAGTGATTCGACGATAGCGGGAGATGGCGATGAGCAGTTCTTC	CATSDSTIAGDGDEQFF
.	TRBV15	TRBJ2-1	TRBD2	TGTGCCACCAGCAGGACTAGCGGGAGTTCTCTCTACAATGAGCAGTTCTTC	CATSRTSGSSLYNEQFF
.	TRBV4-1	TRBJ2-7	.	TGCGCCAGCAGCCAAGCTTCGCAGGCCGAGCAGTACTTC	CASSQASQAEQYF
.	TRBV28	TRBJ1-2	.	TGTGCCAGCAGTTTATGGGGAGGGGGGGTCAACGGCTATGGCTACACCTTC	CASSLWGGGVNGYGYTF
.	TRBV4-3	TRBJ2-7	TRBD2	TGCGCCAGCAGCCAAGAGATAAGGACTAGCGGGAGAGAGGAGCAGTACTTC	CASSQEIRTSGREEQYF
.	TRBV14	TRBJ1-6	.	TGTGCCAGCAGCCAACCCGGGACACCTTATAATTCACCCCTCCACTTT	CASSQPGTPYNSPLHF
.	TRBV5-1	TRBJ1-2	.	TGCGCCAGCAGCTTTGGAAGGGGAGAGCTGGGCGGCTACACCTTC	CASSFGRGELGGYTF
few	TRBV19	TRBJ1-1	TRBD1	TGTGCCAGTAGTACCACAGGGGCCTTGAACACTGAAGCTTTCTTT	CASSTTGALNTEAFF
.	TRBV13	TRBJ1-1	TRBD1	TGTGCCAGCATCACCGCCCGGGACAGGGGGCTTGGTACTGAAGCTTTCTTT	CASITARDRGLGTEAFF
.	TRBV10-2	TRBJ1-5	.	TGCGCCAGCAGCAGGGCCGACATACTGAATCAGCCCCAGCATTTT	CASSRADILNQPQHF
.	TRBV28	TRBJ2-1	.	TGTGCCAGCAGTTTATCCGGACCTGCGGATGAGCAGTTCTTC	CASSLSGPADEQFF
.	TRBV27	TRBJ2-1	.	TGTGCCAGCAGTTTGCCCCGCTCCTACAATGAGCAGTTCTTC	CASSLPRSYNEQFF
once	TRBV28	TRBJ2-7	.	TGTGCCAGCAGTTTCAGTGAAGCGGCGACCTCCTACGAGCAGTACTTC	CASSFSEAATSYEQYF
.	TRBV4-3	TRBJ1-1	TRBD1	TGCGCCAGCAGCCAAGATCCTCGCGGACAGGGCTCTGAAGCTTTCTTT	CASSQDPRGQGSEAFF
.	TRBV7-2	TRBJ1-1	.	TGTGCCAGCAGCTCCCCAGGTAGGGCCACTGAAGCTTTCTTT	CASSSPGRATEAFF
.	TRBV7-9	TRBJ1-1	TRBD1	TGTGCCACCCGGACAGGACGCATGAACACTGAAGCTTTCTTT	CATRTGRMNTEAFF
.	TRBV9	TRBJ2-3	.	TGTGCCAGCAGCGTAGTGTCGGGAGCGGCCACAGATACGCAGTATTTT	CASSVVSGAATDTQYF
.	TRBV19	TRBJ2-7	.	TGTGCCAGTAGTTATAACAGAAACGAGCAGTACTTC	CASSYNRNEQYF
.	TRBV9	TRBJ2-1	.	TGTGCCAGCAGCGTAGGACTCGGGACGATATACAATGAGCAGTTCTTC	CASSVGLGTIYNEQFF
.	TRBV3-1/TRBV3-2	TRBJ1-2	.	TGTGCCAGCAGCCAAGAAATGATAGCCAACTATGGCTACACCTTC	CASSQEMIANYGYTF
.	TRBV28	TRBJ2-2	.	TGTGCCAGCACCTTAGGGGAGCGCGCGAACACCGGGGAGCTGTTTTTT	CASTLGERANTGELFF
few	TRBV7-9	TRBJ1-3	.	TGTGCCAGCAGCTCAGCAGCTCGACTTTCTGGAAACACCATATATTTT	CASSSAARLSGNTIYF
.	TRBV4-2	TRBJ1-6	.	TGTGCCAGCAGCCAAGGGTCGGATTCACCCCTCCACTTT	CASSQGSDSPLHF
.	TRBV4-1	TRBJ2-1	TRBD2	TGCGCCAGCAGCCTAGGAACTAGCGGGAGGGCCTACAATGAGCAGTTCTTC	CASSLGTSGRAYNEQFF
.	TRBV11-2	TRBJ2-3	.	TGTGCCAGCACCGCACAAGGGACCGAATTTAATACGCAGTATTTT	CASTAQGTEFNTQYF
.	TRBV30	TRBJ1-2	.	TGTGCCTGGACCCCGAGGGGGAGCTATGGCTACACCTTC	CAWTPRGSYGYTF
.	TRBV5-1	TRBJ2-1	TRBD2	TGCGCCAGCAGCTTCGGTAGCGGGAATGAGCAGTTCTTC	CASSFGSGNEQFF
.	TRBV27	TRBJ1-1	TRBD1	TGTGCCAGCAAGTCCCCCCTCCTGACAGGGCAGGACACTGAAGCTTTCTTT	CASKSPLLTGQDTEAFF
.	TRBV6-6	TRBJ2-4	TRBD2	TGTGCCAGCACATCCTTGGGGGGGGCCAAAAACATTCAGTACTTC	CASTSLGGAKNIQYF
.	TRBV28	TRBJ2-1	TRBD2	TGTGCCAGCAGCCCCGGACTAGCCTATGAGCAGTTCTTC	CASSPGLAYEQFF
.	TRBV2	TRBJ2-7	TRBD1	TGTGCCTGCCGACAGGGCGGTTTCTACGAGCAGTACTTC	CACRQGGFYEQYF
.	TRBV27	TRBJ2-2	.	TGTGCCAGCAGGCCAGGGGTTAGCGCAACGAACACCGGGGAGCTGTTTTTT	CASRPGVSATNTGELFF
once	TRBV5-1	TRBJ2-1	TRBD2	TGCGCCAGCAGCTTGGGTAGCGGGAGATTCGAGCAGTTCTTC	CASSLGSGRFEQFF